The subject of this entry is one T cell receptor beta chain. This specimen belongs to a study of blood T cell repertoires in COVID-19. Across the whole study: Samples representing acute and convalescent COVID-19 were sourced from the United States, Italy and Spain. T cells, B-cell-depleted T cells, or PBMCs provided the cDNA or gDNA that served as material.

The CDR3 sequence is 16 residues long. CDR1 and CDR2 (germline): KGHDR, SFDVKD. Trimming cost V 2 bases and J 5 bases; bases outside gene matches: 6. The authors' processing: Amplification of reference gene primers provided the estimated nucleated cell counts. Sequencing was performed with immunoSEQ multiplex PCR; in TCRdb, only in-frame clones are kept and a portion is missing. The V and J calls and the clone size are those of that table, but D and trimming were determined from the DNA. The sample carries approximately 69,000 clones, approximately 75% recorded once. This clonotype was sampled from a human donor in a cohort sampled during active COVID-19. Sample: peripheral blood. This chain uses TRBV24-1 with TRBJ2-3; TRBD1 matches 10 bases. The CDR3 here is CATSDSRQGAIDTQYF. The CDR3 nucleotides read TGTGCCACCAGTGATTCGCGACAGGGGGCGATAGATACGCAGTATTTT.